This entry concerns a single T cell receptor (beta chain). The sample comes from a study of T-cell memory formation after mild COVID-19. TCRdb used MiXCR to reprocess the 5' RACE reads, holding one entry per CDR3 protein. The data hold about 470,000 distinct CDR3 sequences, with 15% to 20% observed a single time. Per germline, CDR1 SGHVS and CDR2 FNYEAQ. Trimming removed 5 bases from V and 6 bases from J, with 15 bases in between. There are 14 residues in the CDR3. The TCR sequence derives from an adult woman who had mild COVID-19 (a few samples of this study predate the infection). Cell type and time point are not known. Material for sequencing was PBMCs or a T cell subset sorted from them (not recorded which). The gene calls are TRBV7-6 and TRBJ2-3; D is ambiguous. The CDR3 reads CASSPRESLDTQYF. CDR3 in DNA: TGTGCCAGCAGCCCCCGTGAGAGTTTGGATACGCAGTATTTT.